This entry concerns a single T cell receptor (beta chain). Its antigen remains unknown. TCRdb reprocessed the 5' RACE reads; each CDR3 protein has one entry and no DNA is given. The repertoire table contains approximately 160,000 distinct CDR3 sequences. The sample originates from a study of monozygotic twins with inflammatory bowel disease. Study observations and caveats: The analysis failed to separate different T cell subtypes. It was observed that concordant and discordant twins did not differ in repertoire similarity, possibly given limited power. Twins with IBD were found to have lower TCRbeta diversity (inverse Simpson) than healthy co-twins.

The CDR3 runs 14 residues. CDR1 SEHNR and CDR2 FQNEAQ come from the germline V gene (reference sequence). The source material was blood. The receptor was derived from a human donor with ulcerative colitis or Crohn's disease, or a healthy co-twin of an affected twin (not recorded which). V is TRBV7-9 and J is TRBJ1-1. CDR3 amino acids: CASSLALGTTEAFF.